This T cell receptor beta chain originates from a study of blood T cell repertoires in COVID-19. As originally analysed: By means of reference gene primer amplification, nucleated cell counts were estimated. Sequenced by immunoSEQ multiplex PCR; TCRdb stores in-frame clones only, minus some. Clone size and V and J calls were adopted from that table, with D and trimming inferred from the DNA. The sample contains more than 250,000 clones, roughly 87% of which appear only once. Grouping used clinical history reported by participants in a survey and questionnaire. Two negative PCRs, clearance, or symptom resolution characterized the recovered Cohort 3 donors. This CDR3 has 15 residues. The V and J ends lost 6 bases and 3 bases, in that order; junction bases with no gene match: 5. CDR1 is SGHTA, CDR2 FQGNSA, per germline.

The TCR sequence derives from a woman aged 40 to 49 who had recovered from COVID-19. This rearrangement joins TRBV7-2 to TRBJ1-5; 10 bases fit TRBD1. Sequencing was performed on PBMCs or T cells enriched from blood (not recorded which). The CDR3 coding sequence is TGTGCCAGCAGTTGGACAGGGGGATACAATCAGCCCCAGCATTTT. Residues: CASSWTGGYNQPQHF. The full variable domain, its missing parts supplied by reference TRBV7-2 and TRBJ1-5, is GAGVSQSPSNKVTEKGKDVELRCDPISGHTALYWYRQSLGQGLEFLIYFQGNSAPDKSGLPSDRFSAERTGGSVSTLTIQRTQQEDSAVYLCASSWTGGYNQPQHFGDGTRLSIL.